A selection of T cell receptor beta chains follows, all from one sample in a study of shared clonotypes between healthy human individuals. Some clones are missing from TCRdb's copy, which holds only in-frame ones; the method was immunoSEQ multiplex PCR. In the table there are about 500,000 clones, over 60% of which are singletons. The sample consisted of PBMCs. These receptors all come from a woman aged 40 to 55 in good health. Some clones in this sample may be carry-over from other donors' samples. Each CDR3 is given with its conserved first and last residue. The D gene is left open where the match is weak. Size values are once, few and many counts, or a class for expanded clones, and some rows have none.

j_call v_call clone_size cdr3_length d_call cdr3_aa cdr3_nt
TRBJ2-7 TRBV9 . 15 TRBD2 CASSATGSAGVEQYF TGTGCCAGCAGCGCAACAGGTTCTGCGGGAGTCGAGCAGTACTTC
TRBJ1-1 TRBV5-1 many 14 . CASSLEGLGTEAFF TGCGCCAGCAGCTTGGAAGGACTCGGGACTGAAGCTTTCTTT
TRBJ2-1 TRBV19 . 15 TRBD2 CASSISGTPYNEQFF TGTGCCAGTAGTATTAGCGGGACTCCGTACAATGAGCAGTTCTTC
TRBJ2-5 TRBV4-2 . 16 . CASSQDGAAGQETQYF TGTGCCAGCAGCCAAGATGGCGCTGCGGGACAAGAGACCCAGTACTTC
TRBJ2-1 TRBV27 . 14 TRBD1 CASSQYRGDNEQFF TGTGCCAGCAGTCAGTACAGGGGCGACAATGAGCAGTTCTTC
TRBJ2-7 TRBV6-5 many 14 TRBD2 CASTPGGRIYEQYF TGTGCCAGCACCCCGGGGGGGAGGATCTACGAGCAGTACTTC
TRBJ2-1 TRBV7-9 . 14 TRBD2 CASTRSGRFNEQFF TGTGCCAGCACCCGCAGCGGGAGATTCAATGAGCAGTTCTTC
TRBJ2-1 TRBV29-1 once 11 . CSVELAHEQFF TGCAGCGTCGAACTAGCACATGAGCAGTTCTTC
TRBJ2-5 TRBV4-2 . 13 TRBD2 CASSREREMAQYF TGTGCCAGCAGCCGGGAGCGGGAGATGGCCCAGTACTTC
TRBJ2-7 TRBV7-9 . 14 TRBD2 CASSDGLAGYEQYF TGTGCCAGCAGCGACGGACTAGCGGGCTACGAGCAGTACTTC
TRBJ2-5 TRBV15 . 22 TRBD1 CATSRVIPVGSSYRGPRETQYF TGTGCCACCAGCAGAGTTATACCCGTGGGGAGCAGTTACAGGGGACCGCGAGAGACCCAGTACTTC
TRBJ2-5 TRBV5-1 . 16 . CASRPAPTQGQETQYF TGCGCCAGCAGGCCCGCGCCGACTCAAGGACAAGAGACCCAGTACTTC
TRBJ2-7 TRBV7-6 . 13 . CASSLGLGDEQYF TGTGCCAGCAGCTTAGGGTTAGGGGACGAGCAGTACTTC
TRBJ2-7 TRBV14 . 16 TRBD2 CASSQDPRLAFYEQYF TGTGCCAGCAGCCAAGATCCCCGACTAGCGTTCTACGAGCAGTACTTC
TRBJ1-1 TRBV10-3 few 17 . CAISESLGASGSTEAFF TGTGCCATCAGTGAGTCTTTAGGGGCCTCGGGGAGCACTGAAGCTTTCTTT
TRBJ1-4 TRBV27 many 20 . CASSATSLRSMGRAGGKLFF TGTGCCAGCAGTGCCACCTCCCTCCGCAGCATGGGCAGGGCCGGGGGGAAACTGTTTTTT
TRBJ2-7 TRBV4-1 many 19 . CASSQVRPVSGQRFWEQYF TGCGCCAGCAGCCAAGTACGACCCGTCAGCGGACAGAGGTTTTGGGAGCAGTACTTC